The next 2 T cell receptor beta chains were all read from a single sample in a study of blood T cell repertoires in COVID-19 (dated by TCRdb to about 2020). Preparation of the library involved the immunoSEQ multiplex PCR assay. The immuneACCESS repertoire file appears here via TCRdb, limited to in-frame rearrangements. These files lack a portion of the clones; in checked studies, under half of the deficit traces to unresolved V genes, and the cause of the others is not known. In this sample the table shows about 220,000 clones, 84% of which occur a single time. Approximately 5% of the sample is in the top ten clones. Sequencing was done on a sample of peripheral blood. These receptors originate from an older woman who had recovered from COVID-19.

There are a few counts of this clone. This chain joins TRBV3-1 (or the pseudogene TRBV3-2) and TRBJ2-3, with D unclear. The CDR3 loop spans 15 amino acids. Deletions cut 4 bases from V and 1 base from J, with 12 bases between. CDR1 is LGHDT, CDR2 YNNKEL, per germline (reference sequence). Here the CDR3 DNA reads TGTGCCAGCAGCCGCTCCGCGGCGGGCACAGATACGCAGTATTTT. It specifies CASSRSAAGTDTQYF.

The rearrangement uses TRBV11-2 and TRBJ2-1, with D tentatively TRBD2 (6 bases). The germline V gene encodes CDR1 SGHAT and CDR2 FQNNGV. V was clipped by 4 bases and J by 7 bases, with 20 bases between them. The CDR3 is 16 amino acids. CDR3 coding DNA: TGTGCCAGCAGCTCCGTATACGGGAGCCTCCGGAATGAGCAGTTCTTC. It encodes CASSSVYGSLRNEQFF.